These T cell receptor beta chains were read from a single sample in a study of OX40 agonist ivuxolimab in advanced cancers. Clones were sequenced by immunoSEQ multiplex PCR, and TCRdb holds only the in-frame ones, with some missing. The table lists some 10,000 clones, roughly 90% of them singletons. Source: CD4+ or CD8+ T cells sorted from blood, taken in a trial of the OX40 agonist ivuxolimab. The origin of the receptors is an adult with an advanced solid tumor such as melanoma, head and neck, liver or kidney cancer. Each CDR3 is given with its conserved first and last residue. D genes are given only for firm matches. Size is omitted from some rows. Given values are once, few, many or a class for expanded clones.

J gene: TRBJ2-2; D gene: TRBD1; clone size: NA; CDR3 length: 15; V gene: TRBV2; CDR3 protein: CASRPDRVNIGELFF; CDR3 DNA: TGTGCCAGCAGACCCGACAGGGTAAACATCGGGGAGCTGTTTTTT
J gene: TRBJ2-7; D gene: TRBD2; clone size: NA; CDR3 length: 13; V gene: TRBV27; CDR3 protein: CASSLGLAYEQYF; CDR3 DNA: TGTGCCAGCAGTTTGGGACTAGCCTACGAGCAGTACTTC
J gene: TRBJ2-7; D gene: NA; clone size: once; CDR3 length: 15; V gene: TRBV10-3; CDR3 protein: CAISDHSDSAYEQYF; CDR3 DNA: TGTGCCATCAGTGACCACTCGGACTCAGCCTACGAGCAGTACTTC
J gene: TRBJ2-1; D gene: NA; clone size: NA; CDR3 length: 12; V gene: TRBV11-2; CDR3 protein: CASSRWTLEQFF; CDR3 DNA: TGTGCCAGCAGCCGGTGGACTCTTGAGCAGTTCTTC
J gene: TRBJ1-5; D gene: NA; clone size: NA; CDR3 length: 18; V gene: TRBV28; CDR3 protein: CASSPPRRGQYSNQPQHF; CDR3 DNA: TGTGCCAGCAGCCCGCCCAGGCGGGGGCAATATAGCAATCAGCCCCAGCATTTT
J gene: TRBJ2-3; D gene: NA; clone size: NA; CDR3 length: 16; V gene: TRBV15; CDR3 protein: CATSRGSGAGTDTQYF; CDR3 DNA: TGTGCCACCAGCAGAGGTTCGGGGGCTGGCACAGATACGCAGTATTTT
J gene: TRBJ2-2; D gene: NA; clone size: NA; CDR3 length: 16; V gene: TRBV12-5; CDR3 protein: CASGLAGLGGTGELFF; CDR3 DNA: TGTGCTAGTGGTTTGGCTGGCCTGGGGGGCACCGGGGAGCTGTTTTTT
J gene: TRBJ1-5; D gene: NA; clone size: NA; CDR3 length: 14; V gene: TRBV15; CDR3 protein: CATSTGFSNQPQHF; CDR3 DNA: TGTGCCACCAGTACAGGGTTTAGCAATCAGCCCCAGCATTTT
J gene: TRBJ1-5; D gene: NA; clone size: NA; CDR3 length: 13; V gene: TRBV27; CDR3 protein: CASSLSSNQPQHF; CDR3 DNA: TGTGCCAGCAGTTTGAGTAGCAATCAGCCCCAGCATTTT
J gene: TRBJ1-1; D gene: TRBD1; clone size: NA; CDR3 length: 14; V gene: TRBV7-9; CDR3 protein: CASSSGTANTEAFF; CDR3 DNA: TGTGCCAGCAGCTCCGGGACAGCGAACACTGAAGCTTTCTTT
J gene: TRBJ2-7; D gene: NA; clone size: NA; CDR3 length: 13; V gene: TRBV27; CDR3 protein: CASSLQHPYEQYF; CDR3 DNA: TGTGCCAGCAGTTTACAGCACCCCTACGAGCAGTACTTC